These T cell receptor beta chains were read from a single sample in a study of human T cells and chemical hapten exposure. TCRdb re-called the RACE reads through MiXCR, storing one row per CDR3 protein. The data hold roughly 100,000 distinct CDR3 sequences, with around 10% observed a single time. Sequencing used whole blood, obtained in connection with sensitization to the hapten diphenylcyclopropenone (DPC). The receptor set was obtained from a woman between 50 and 59 years old with alopecia areata. Some clones in this sample may be carry-over from other donors' samples. CDR3s include the opening cysteine and the closing phenylalanine or tryptophan. The D gene is left open where the match is weak. A row's size may be missing; if present it is once, few, many or a size class.

d_call j_call v_call clone_size cdr3_aa cdr3_nt
TRBD2 TRBJ2-1 TRBV11-2 few CASSEGGTSGFGEQFF TGTGCCAGCAGCGAAGGAGGGACTAGCGGGTTTGGTGAGCAGTTCTTC
. TRBJ2-5 TRBV7-9 . CASSRDTFWETQYF TGTGCCAGCAGCCGGGACACCTTCTGGGAGACCCAGTACTTC
. TRBJ2-7 TRBV18 . CASSVQHGGEQYF TGTGCCAGCTCGGTACAACACGGGGGCGAGCAGTACTTC
. TRBJ1-5 TRBV7-6 many CASSQQGNQPQHF TGTGCCAGCAGCCAACAGGGTAACCAGCCCCAGCATTTT
. TRBJ2-7 TRBV12-3/TRBV12-4 many CASSSAPGIKQYF TGTGCCAGCAGTTCGGCACCTGGAATCAAGCAGTACTTC
TRBD2 TRBJ2-7 TRBV28 few CASSFPSGITYEQYF TGTGCCAGCAGTTTCCCAAGCGGGATCACCTACGAGCAGTACTTC
TRBD2 TRBJ2-7 TRBV9 . CASSVGPSGWRGSYEQYF TGTGCCAGCAGCGTAGGACCGAGTGGTTGGCGGGGGAGTTACGAGCAGTACTTC
TRBD1 TRBJ2-1 TRBV11-2 many CASSFQGALNEQFF TGTGCCAGCAGCTTCCAGGGGGCGCTGAATGAGCAGTTCTTC
. TRBJ1-6 TRBV4-3 few CASSQNPLQDNSPLHF TGCGCCAGCAGCCAAAACCCTCTTCAGGATAATTCACCCCTCCACTTT
TRBD2 TRBJ2-1 TRBV7-7 few CASSLVSGLAGGIEQFF TGTGCCAGCAGCTTAGTGTCGGGACTAGCGGGAGGTATTGAGCAGTTCTTC
. TRBJ1-1 TRBV7-8 . CASILAGTEAFF TGTGCCAGCATATTGGCAGGGACTGAAGCTTTCTTT
. TRBJ2-1 TRBV6-2/TRBV6-3 . CASRTGEPMHEQFF TGTGCCAGCAGGACGGGAGAGCCGATGCATGAGCAGTTCTTC
. TRBJ2-5 TRBV7-9 few CASSLGSLVETQYF TGTGCCAGCAGCTTAGGTAGCTTAGTAGAGACCCAGTACTTC
. TRBJ1-4 TRBV20-1 many CSARGGRGATNEKLFF TGCAGTGCTAGGGGCGGTAGGGGAGCAACTAATGAAAAACTGTTTTTT
. TRBJ2-1 TRBV12-3/TRBV12-4 . CASSFQRANEQFF TGTGCCAGCAGTTTCCAGCGGGCCAATGAGCAGTTCTTC
TRBD2 TRBJ2-1 TRBV5-4 . CASGWTSGGNNEQFF TGTGCCAGCGGCTGGACTAGCGGGGGCAACAATGAGCAGTTCTTC
. TRBJ2-1 TRBV12-3/TRBV12-4 many CASSPDGHNEQFF TGTGCCAGCAGCCCCGACGGGCACAATGAGCAGTTCTTC
. TRBJ2-2 TRBV19 . CASQPPSGWSTGELFF TGTGCCAGTCAACCCCCTTCAGGGTGGTCCACCGGGGAGCTGTTTTTT
TRBD1 TRBJ2-5 TRBV5-1 few CASSVDRGSETQYF TGCGCCAGCAGCGTCGACAGGGGGTCAGAGACCCAGTACTTC
. TRBJ1-1 TRBV20-1 . CSARVARRVNTEAFF TGCAGTGCTAGAGTAGCACGTAGGGTGAACACTGAAGCTTTCTTT
TRBD1 TRBJ1-1 TRBV7-9 many CASSPHGQGTEAFF TGTGCCAGCAGCCCGCACGGACAGGGTACTGAAGCTTTCTTT
. TRBJ1-1 TRBV29-1 many CSVVGNRDTEAFF TGCAGCGTTGTCGGGAATAGGGACACTGAAGCTTTCTTT
. TRBJ2-3 TRBV12-3/TRBV12-4 . CASSLLRDRTDTQYF TGTGCCAGCAGCCTCCTCAGGGACCGCACAGATACGCAGTATTTT
. TRBJ1-5 TRBV28 few CASRGWSYQPQHF TGTGCCAGCAGGGGGTGGTCCTATCAGCCCCAGCATTTT
TRBD1 TRBJ2-7 TRBV29-1 few CSVGGQRNEQYF TGCAGCGTTGGGGGACAGAGGAACGAGCAGTACTTC
TRBD1 TRBJ2-6 TRBV18 . CASSTGAGANVLTF TGTGCCAGCTCCACAGGGGCTGGGGCCAACGTCCTGACTTTC
. TRBJ2-3 TRBV29-1 few CSVEVRQVGDTQYF TGCAGCGTTGAAGTCCGGCAAGTAGGGGATACGCAGTATTTT
. TRBJ2-2 TRBV19 few CASSNFNINTGELFF TGTGCCAGTAGTAATTTTAACATCAACACCGGGGAGCTGTTTTTT
. TRBJ2-6 TRBV12-3/TRBV12-4 few CASSPGPPNVLTF TGTGCCAGCAGTCCCGGGCCCCCAAACGTCCTGACTTTC
TRBD1 TRBJ1-1 TRBV11-2 many CASSLDLRVVFGQDDTEAFF TGTGCCAGCAGCTTAGATCTAAGGGTTGTTTTTGGACAGGATGACACTGAAGCTTTCTTT
TRBD1 TRBJ2-5 TRBV5-1 . CASSLVGTGDETQYF TGCGCCAGCAGCTTGGTGGGGACAGGGGACGAGACCCAGTACTTC
. TRBJ1-1 TRBV12-3/TRBV12-4 many CASSSQVWNTEAFF TGTGCCAGCAGCTCCCAGGTGTGGAACACTGAAGCTTTCTTT
. TRBJ1-1 TRBV5-5 . CASSLGITEAFF TGTGCCAGCAGCTTGGGGATCACTGAAGCTTTCTTT
. TRBJ2-5 TRBV28 . CASGTHRESETQYF TGTGCCAGCGGAACACACAGGGAAAGTGAGACCCAGTACTTC
. TRBJ2-3 TRBV7-9 few CASSDNQGSGTDTQYF TGTGCCAGCAGCGACAATCAGGGCAGTGGCACAGATACGCAGTATTTT
TRBD1 TRBJ1-2 TRBV11-2 many CASSSRQGANGYTF TGTGCCAGCAGCTCCCGACAGGGGGCAAATGGCTACACCTTC
TRBD2 TRBJ2-1 TRBV7-9 few CASNLAGGRYEQFF TGTGCCAGCAACCTAGCGGGGGGGCGGTATGAGCAGTTCTTC
. TRBJ1-2 TRBV12-3/TRBV12-4 . CASSPRAGVSYTF TGTGCCAGCAGTCCAAGGGCAGGGGTTAGCTACACCTTC
. TRBJ1-3 TRBV28 many CASSLYQGGNTIYF TGTGCCAGCAGTTTATACCAGGGTGGAAACACCATATATTTT
. TRBJ2-1 TRBV7-9 few CASSLAGGAWNEQFF TGTGCCAGCAGCTTAGCGGGGGGCGCTTGGAATGAGCAGTTCTTC
. TRBJ1-5 TRBV20-1 . CSARDSRGYQPQHF TGCAGTGCTAGAGACTCACGGGGATATCAGCCCCAGCATTTT
TRBD2 TRBJ2-1 TRBV29-1 many CSVLMRGSPDEQFF TGCAGCGTTCTTATGCGGGGGTCACCGGATGAGCAGTTCTTC
. TRBJ2-7 TRBV20-1 many CSARSGSVWEQYF TGCAGTGCTAGAAGTGGGAGCGTGTGGGAGCAGTACTTC
TRBD2 TRBJ2-7 TRBV4-2 . CASSQDLAGFYEQYF TGTGCCAGCAGCCAAGATCTAGCGGGCTTCTACGAGCAGTACTTC
. TRBJ2-2 TRBV11-3 . CASSPVGGMNTGELFF TGTGCCAGCAGCCCCGTTGGCGGGATGAACACCGGGGAGCTGTTTTTT